Listed below are T cell receptor beta chains from one sample, sequenced in a study of blood T cell repertoires in COVID-19. TCRdb keeps only in-frame clones here, not all; method: immunoSEQ multiplex PCR. The repertoire includes some 330,000 clones, about 90% of them detected once, and 5% to 6% sits in the top ten. Sample: PBMCs or T cells enriched from blood (not recorded which). Receptors originate from a man aged 25-40 years who had recovered from COVID-19. The CDR3 runs from the conserved cysteine through the conserved F or W. Each record gives: V gene, D gene, clone size, J gene, CDR3 DNA, CDR3 protein. A D gene is named only where the DNA matches it firmly. A clone size is listed for some rows: how often the clone was seen (once, few, many), or a class if it is expanded.

V gene: TRBV5-4; D gene: TRBD2; clone size: -; J gene: TRBJ2-3; CDR3 DNA: TGTGCCAGCAGCTTGCGGCTAGCGGGGGGTGCAGATACGCAGTATTTT; CDR3 protein: CASSLRLAGGADTQYF
V gene: TRBV11-2; D gene: TRBD1; clone size: -; J gene: TRBJ2-5; CDR3 DNA: TGTGCCAGCAGCTCCGGAACAGGGGGCGTTGAGACCCAGTACTTC; CDR3 protein: CASSSGTGGVETQYF
V gene: TRBV18; D gene: -; clone size: -; J gene: TRBJ1-4; CDR3 DNA: TGTGCCAGCTCTTACAGATCCATAAACCCCTATGAAAAACTGTTTTTT; CDR3 protein: CASSYRSINPYEKLFF
V gene: TRBV7-3; D gene: -; clone size: once; J gene: TRBJ1-2; CDR3 DNA: TGTGCCAGCAGCTTTGGAGCCGACTATGGCTACACCTTC; CDR3 protein: CASSFGADYGYTF
V gene: TRBV7-9; D gene: -; clone size: -; J gene: TRBJ1-4; CDR3 DNA: TGTGCCAGCAGCTCGGTGGGCAGGGTAAATGAAAAACTGTTTTTT; CDR3 protein: CASSSVGRVNEKLFF
V gene: TRBV9; D gene: -; clone size: -; J gene: TRBJ2-1; CDR3 DNA: TGTGCCAGCAGCGATGTCGGGAATGAGCAGTTCTTC; CDR3 protein: CASSDVGNEQFF
V gene: TRBV2; D gene: -; clone size: -; J gene: TRBJ1-5; CDR3 DNA: TGTGCCAGCAGTGAAGCGGTTCGGGGGGCCAATCAGCCCCAGCATTTT; CDR3 protein: CASSEAVRGANQPQHF
V gene: TRBV6-1; D gene: TRBD1; clone size: -; J gene: TRBJ2-1; CDR3 DNA: TGTGCCAGCAGTGAATTCGGACAGGGATCCTACAATGAGCAGTTCTTC; CDR3 protein: CASSEFGQGSYNEQFF
V gene: TRBV5-1; D gene: -; clone size: -; J gene: TRBJ2-1; CDR3 DNA: TGCGCCAGCAGCTTAGGGGTAGGTGAGCAGTTCTTC; CDR3 protein: CASSLGVGEQFF
V gene: TRBV10-3; D gene: TRBD1; clone size: -; J gene: TRBJ1-3; CDR3 DNA: TGTGCCACTGCGGGACAGTTCTCTGGAAACACCATATATTTT; CDR3 protein: CATAGQFSGNTIYF
V gene: TRBV11-2; D gene: -; clone size: -; J gene: TRBJ2-3; CDR3 DNA: TGTGCCAGCAGCTTAGTTGCCCCCGGGACAGATACGCAGTATTTT; CDR3 protein: CASSLVAPGTDTQYF
V gene: TRBV19; D gene: TRBD1; clone size: -; J gene: TRBJ1-2; CDR3 DNA: TGTGCCAGTAGTATGGGACAGGGCGAGGCGTACTATGGCTACACCTTC; CDR3 protein: CASSMGQGEAYYGYTF
V gene: TRBV5-1; D gene: TRBD2; clone size: -; J gene: TRBJ2-2; CDR3 DNA: TGCGCCAGCAGCTGGGGATTGGGAGGGGCGAACACCGGGGAGCTGTTTTTT; CDR3 protein: CASSWGLGGANTGELFF
V gene: TRBV5-1; D gene: TRBD1; clone size: -; J gene: TRBJ1-2; CDR3 DNA: TGCGCCAGCAGCGCAACCCCCGGGACAGGGGTCGGCTACACCTTC; CDR3 protein: CASSATPGTGVGYTF
V gene: TRBV30; D gene: TRBD1; clone size: -; J gene: TRBJ2-7; CDR3 DNA: TGTGCCTGGAGTTGGACAGGGGGCATCTACGAGCAGTACTTC; CDR3 protein: CAWSWTGGIYEQYF
V gene: TRBV19; D gene: -; clone size: -; J gene: TRBJ1-5; CDR3 DNA: TGTGCCAGTAGTATTGGGGCGAATCAGCCCCAGCATTTT; CDR3 protein: CASSIGANQPQHF
V gene: TRBV3-1/TRBV3-2; D gene: -; clone size: -; J gene: TRBJ2-2; CDR3 DNA: TGTGCCAGCAGCCAAGAAGGGAGGACCGGGGAGCTGTTTTTT; CDR3 protein: CASSQEGRTGELFF
V gene: TRBV5-1; D gene: TRBD2; clone size: -; J gene: TRBJ2-5; CDR3 DNA: TGCGCCAGCAGCTTCCGGGGGGAATACCAAGAGACCCAGTACTTC; CDR3 protein: CASSFRGEYQETQYF
V gene: TRBV28; D gene: TRBD2; clone size: -; J gene: TRBJ2-5; CDR3 DNA: TGTGCCAGCAGTTGGGGAGGGGCCGGCGAGGATTTGTTCGATAGGGAGACCCAGTACTTC; CDR3 protein: CASSWGGAGEDLFDRETQYF
V gene: TRBV11-2; D gene: TRBD1; clone size: -; J gene: TRBJ1-5; CDR3 DNA: TGTGCCAGCAGGACCGGGACAGGGGGCGGACAGCCCCAGCATTTT; CDR3 protein: CASRTGTGGGQPQHF
V gene: TRBV5-4; D gene: TRBD2; clone size: -; J gene: TRBJ2-2; CDR3 DNA: TGTGCCAGCAGCTTGGAGGCGGGAGGAGACGGGGAGCTGTTTTTT; CDR3 protein: CASSLEAGGDGELFF
V gene: TRBV5-4; D gene: TRBD1; clone size: once; J gene: TRBJ1-1; CDR3 DNA: TGTGCCAGCAGCTCAGGACAGGGGATTATGAACACTGAAGCTTTCTTT; CDR3 protein: CASSSGQGIMNTEAFF
V gene: TRBV28; D gene: -; clone size: -; J gene: TRBJ1-5; CDR3 DNA: TGTGCCAGCAACTTACTCGACAGCTATAGCAATCAGCCCCAGCATTTT; CDR3 protein: CASNLLDSYSNQPQHF
V gene: TRBV29-1; D gene: TRBD1; clone size: -; J gene: TRBJ2-7; CDR3 DNA: TGCAGCGTGGGACAGGGGACTCTCGGGTACGAGCAGTACTTC; CDR3 protein: CSVGQGTLGYEQYF
V gene: TRBV7-3; D gene: -; clone size: once; J gene: TRBJ1-4; CDR3 DNA: TGTGCCAGCAGCCTTACCGGGTCTACGGGGGAAAAACTGTTTTTT; CDR3 protein: CASSLTGSTGEKLFF